The 13 T cell receptor beta chains below were found in one sample sequenced in a study of cytomegalovirus exposure and HLA in healthy donors. PCR employed 60 Vbeta and 13 Jbeta primers. The method was immunoSEQ multiplex PCR; TCRdb's version includes in-frame clones alone and lacks a portion of them. The sample holds 130,000 or so clones; 82% are singletons and the top ten take about 1.5%. Sequences were obtained from PBMCs. The receptors shown here come from a woman younger than 30 in good health and CMV-seronegative.

The chain combines TRBV5-6 with TRBJ1-3, with D maybe TRBD1 (6 bases). The CDR3 runs to 14 residues. Trimming removed 2 bases at V and 4 bases at J, with 10 bases between. Germline V gives CDR1 SGHDT, CDR2 YYEEEE. The CDR3 sequence: CASSLPGQGNTIYF. CDR3 sequence (DNA): TGTGCCAGCAGCTTACCCGGACAGGGAAACACCATATATTTT.

The V call is TRBV29-1, the J call TRBJ1-2; no clear D gene. Trimming took off 1 base at V and 7 bases at J, with 4 bases between the two ends. From germline, CDR1 is SQVTM and CDR2 ANQGSEA. This CDR3 spans 10 amino acids. The chain's CDR3 is CSVEVSGYTF. CDR3 coding DNA: TGCAGCGTTGAAGTCTCTGGCTACACCTTC.

The rearrangement links TRBV5-6 to TRBJ1-5, with 9 bases aligning to TRBD1. Germline V lookup: CDR1 SGHDT, CDR2 YYEEEE. Unmatched junction bases numbered 7, after V lost 4 bases and J lost 2 bases. The CDR3 loop spans 16 amino acids. CDR3 sequence reads: CASSPWRTGGNQPQHF. In DNA, the CDR3 is TGTGCCAGCAGCCCGTGGAGGACAGGGGGCAATCAGCCCCAGCATTTT.

This sequence joins TRBV7-8 and TRBJ1-4; TRBD1 might be the D (6 bases). Trimming took 1 base from V and 2 from J, leaving 14 bases between them. Germline lookup yields CDR1 SGHVS and CDR2 FQNEAQ. The CDR3 spans 17 residues. Here the CDR3 DNA reads TGTGCCAGCAGCTTAGGGAGCGGGGGCTTTACTAATGAAAAACTGTTTTTT. Encoded protein: CASSLGSGGFTNEKLFF.

This clone showed up just a few times. The chain recombines TRBV7-9 with TRBJ1-3; D might be TRBD1 (5 bases). Trimming took 2 bases from V and 0 from J, leaving 17 bases between them. The CDR3 extends over 18 amino acids. Germline V CDR1 and CDR2: SEHNR, FQNEAQ (reference sequence). CDR3 region: CASSLIGDSARSGNTIYF. The CDR3 DNA sequence: TGTGCCAGCAGCTTAATTGGGGACTCGGCGCGCTCTGGAAACACCATATATTTT. Using reference TRBV7-9 and TRBJ1-3 for the parts outside the CDR3, the full variable domain is DTGVSQNPRHKITKRGQNVTFRCDPISEHNRLYWYRQTLGQGPEFLTYFQNEAQLEKSRLLSDRFSAERPKGSFSTLEIQRTEQGDSAMYLCASSLIGDSARSGNTIYFGEGSWLTVV.

This chain links TRBV7-2 with TRBJ1-1; D is possibly TRBD1 (5 bases). This CDR3 has 16 amino acids. Trimming pared 1 base from V and 0 bases from J, leaving 12 bases between. Germline V gives CDR1 SGHTA, CDR2 FQGNSA. CDR3 sequence reads: CASSLGVTALNTEAFF. The CDR3 region has the DNA TGTGCCAGCAGCTTAGGGGTGACAGCCTTGAACACTGAAGCTTTCTTT.

V and J are TRBV19 and TRBJ2-4, with 7 bases aligning to TRBD2. The CDR3 totals 14 residues. With V trimmed by 5 bases and J by 4 bases, 5 bases remained unmatched. CDR1 is LNHDA, CDR2 SQIVND, per germline (reference sequence). The CDR3 region is CASSLSGEKNIQYF. In nucleotides, the CDR3 is TGTGCCAGTAGTTTAAGCGGGGAAAAAAACATTCAGTACTTC. The whole variable domain, remainder taken from reference TRBV19 and TRBJ2-4, is DGGITQSPKYLFRKEGQNVTLSCEQNLNHDAMYWYRQDPGQGLRLIYYSQIVNDFQKGDIAEGYSVSREKKESFPLTVTSAQKNPTAFYLCASSLSGEKNIQYFGAGTRLSVL.

On this clone: One end of the junction varies from germline; a read error may be responsible. The CDR3 reads CASSCTPFIRTGIMNTEAFF. Here the CDR3 DNA reads TGTGCTAGCAGCTGCACCCCTTTTATCCGGACAGGGATTATGAACACTGAAGCTTTCTTT. The chain is built from TRBV7-7 and TRBJ1-1, with 8 bases identical to TRBD1. Germline CDR1 and CDR2: SSHAT and FNYEAQ (reference sequence). The CDR3 extends over 20 amino acids.

CDR3 DNA: TGTGCCAGCAGTTTCCGGAGGACGGGATCCTACGAGCAGTACTTC. Residues: CASSFRRTGSYEQYF. The rearrangement uses TRBV27 and TRBJ2-7; D perhaps matches TRBD2 (5 bases). Germline V gives CDR1 MNHEY, CDR2 SMNVEV (reference sequence). This CDR3 is built from 15 residues. Between the trimmed V and J ends, which lost 3 bases and 1 base, there was a span of 13 bases.

This clone has just one count. J is TRBJ1-3 and V is TRBV7-9; unclear D gene. CDR3 length: 15 amino acids. The germline V and J ends were trimmed by 1 base and 2 bases, with 9 bases remaining between them. Germline assignment: CDR1 SEHNR and CDR2 FQNEAQ (reference sequence). The CDR3 region is CASSLGGLPGNTIYF. CDR3 nucleotide sequence: TGTGCCAGCAGCTTAGGAGGGCTACCTGGAAACACCATATATTTT.

This chain connects TRBV18 to TRBJ1-3; 9 nucleotides line up with TRBD1. With 9 bases clipped from V and 8 bases from J, the junction kept 5 bases outside the gene matches. The germline gives CDR1 KGHSH, CDR2 LQKENI. The CDR3 runs to 12 residues. This chain's CDR3 is CASGQGTDTIYF. The CDR3, as DNA: TGTGCCAGTGGACAGGGGACGGACACCATATATTTT.

Only a few counts were recorded for this clone. DNA of the CDR3: TGCGCCAGCAGCTTGGGGGACAGAAGGGAGAACACTGAAGCTTTCTTT. Encoded protein: CASSLGDRRENTEAFF. The chain recombines TRBV5-1 with TRBJ1-1, with TRBD1 matching 7 bases. Per the germline V gene, CDR1 is SGHRS and CDR2 is YFSETQ. The trim removed 0 bases at V and 1 base at J, leaving 6 bases unmatched. CDR3 length equals 16 residues. Full variable domain (rest looked up from reference TRBV5-1 and TRBJ1-1): KAGVTQTPRYLIKTRGQQVTLSCSPISGHRSVSWYQQTPGQGLQFLFEYFSETQRNKGNFPGRFSGRQFSNSRSEMNVSTLELGDSALYLCASSLGDRRENTEAFFGQGTRLTVV.

This clone was seen only once. The V gene is TRBV5-4, the J gene TRBJ1-2; the D gene is possibly TRBD1 (5 bases). Per the germline V gene, CDR1 is SGHNT and CDR2 is YYREEE (reference sequence). Trimming cost V 2 bases and J 5 bases, with 10 bases left between them. The CDR3 loop spans 13 amino acids. This chain's CDR3 is CASSLGRAYGYTF. The CDR3 DNA follows: TGTGCCAGCAGCTTAGGCAGGGCGTATGGCTACACCTTC.